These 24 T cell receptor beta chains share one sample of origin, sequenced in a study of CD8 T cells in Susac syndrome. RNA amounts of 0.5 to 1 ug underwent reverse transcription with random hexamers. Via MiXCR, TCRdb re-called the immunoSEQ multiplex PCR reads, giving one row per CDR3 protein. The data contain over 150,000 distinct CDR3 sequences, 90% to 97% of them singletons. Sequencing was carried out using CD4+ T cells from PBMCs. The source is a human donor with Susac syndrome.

The chain's CDR3 is CASSVAAALAYGYTF. The CDR3 nucleotides read TGTGCCAGCAGCGTAGCGGCAGCCTTAGCCTATGGCTACACCTTC. The chain combines TRBV9 with TRBJ1-2; D is ambiguous. Trimming removed 0 bases at V and 4 bases at J, with 13 bases between. This CDR3 is 15 amino acids long. CDR1 and CDR2 from the germline V gene are SGDLS and YYNGEE.

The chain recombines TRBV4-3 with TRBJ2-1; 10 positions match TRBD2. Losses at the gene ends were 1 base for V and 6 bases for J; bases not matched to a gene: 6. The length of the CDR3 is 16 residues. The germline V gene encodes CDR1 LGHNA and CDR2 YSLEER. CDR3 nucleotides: TGCGCCAGCAGCCAAGGGGGTCTAGCGGGGGTCAATGAGCAGTTCTTC. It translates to CASSQGGLAGVNEQFF.

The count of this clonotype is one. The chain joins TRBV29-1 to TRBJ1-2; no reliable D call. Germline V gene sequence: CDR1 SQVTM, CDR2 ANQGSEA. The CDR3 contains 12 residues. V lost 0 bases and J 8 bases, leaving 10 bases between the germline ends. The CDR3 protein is CSVEEHWEGYTF. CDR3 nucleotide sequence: TGCAGCGTTGAAGAACACTGGGAGGGCTACACCTTC.

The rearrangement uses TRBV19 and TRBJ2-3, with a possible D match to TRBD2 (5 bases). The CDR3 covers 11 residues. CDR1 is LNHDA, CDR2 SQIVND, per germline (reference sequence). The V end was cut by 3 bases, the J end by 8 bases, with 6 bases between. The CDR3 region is CASSIAGTQYF. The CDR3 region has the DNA TGTGCCAGTAGTATCGCGGGTACGCAGTATTTT.

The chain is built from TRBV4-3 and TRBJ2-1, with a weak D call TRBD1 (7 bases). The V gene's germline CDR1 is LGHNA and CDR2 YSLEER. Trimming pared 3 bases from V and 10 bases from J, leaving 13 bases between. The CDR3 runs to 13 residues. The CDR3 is CASSHAGGREQFF. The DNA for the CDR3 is TGCGCCAGCAGCCATGCAGGGGGGCGCGAGCAGTTCTTC.

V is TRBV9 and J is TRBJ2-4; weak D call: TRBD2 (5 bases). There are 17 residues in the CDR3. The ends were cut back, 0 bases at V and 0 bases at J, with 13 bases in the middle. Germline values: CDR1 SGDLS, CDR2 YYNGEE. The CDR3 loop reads CASSVADGIGAKNIQYF. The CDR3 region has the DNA TGTGCCAGCAGCGTAGCGGACGGGATTGGAGCCAAAAACATTCAGTACTTC. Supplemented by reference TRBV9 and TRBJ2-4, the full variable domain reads DSGVTQTPKHLITATGQRVTLRCSPRSGDLSVYWYQQSLDQGLQFLIQYYNGEERAKGNILERFSAQQFPDLHSELNLSSLELGDSALYFCASSVADGIGAKNIQYFGAGTRLSVL.

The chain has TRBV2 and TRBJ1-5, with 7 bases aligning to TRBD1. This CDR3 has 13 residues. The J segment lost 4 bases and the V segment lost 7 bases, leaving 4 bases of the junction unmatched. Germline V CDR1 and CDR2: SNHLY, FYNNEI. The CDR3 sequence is CASTPDRNQPQHF. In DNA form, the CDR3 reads TGTGCCAGCACTCCGGACAGGAATCAGCCCCAGCATTTT.

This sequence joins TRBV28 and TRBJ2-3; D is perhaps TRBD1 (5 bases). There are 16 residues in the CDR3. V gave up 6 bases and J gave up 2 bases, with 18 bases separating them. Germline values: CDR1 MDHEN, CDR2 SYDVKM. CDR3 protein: CASSPVGPPNTDTQYF. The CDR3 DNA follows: TGTGCCAGCAGCCCCGTGGGGCCTCCGAACACAGATACGCAGTATTTT.

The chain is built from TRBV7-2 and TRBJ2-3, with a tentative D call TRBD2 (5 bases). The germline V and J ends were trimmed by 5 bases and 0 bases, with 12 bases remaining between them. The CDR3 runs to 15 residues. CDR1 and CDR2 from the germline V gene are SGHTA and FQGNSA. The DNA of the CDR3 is TGTGCCAGCAGCCAAGCTAGGACTAGCACAGATACGCAGTATTTT. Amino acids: CASSQARTSTDTQYF.

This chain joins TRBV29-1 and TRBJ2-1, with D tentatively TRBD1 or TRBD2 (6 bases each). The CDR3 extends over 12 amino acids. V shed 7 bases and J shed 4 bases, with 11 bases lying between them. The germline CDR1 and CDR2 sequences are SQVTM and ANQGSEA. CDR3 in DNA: TGCAGCGCCGGGGGCGGGTACAATGAGCAGTTCTTC. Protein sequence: CSAGGGYNEQFF.

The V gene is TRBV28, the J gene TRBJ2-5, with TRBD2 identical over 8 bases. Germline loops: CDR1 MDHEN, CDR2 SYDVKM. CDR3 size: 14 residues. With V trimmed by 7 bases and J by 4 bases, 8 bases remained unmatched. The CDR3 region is CASIAGSGGETQYF. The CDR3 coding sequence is TGTGCCAGCATTGCGGGCAGCGGGGGAGAGACCCAGTACTTC.

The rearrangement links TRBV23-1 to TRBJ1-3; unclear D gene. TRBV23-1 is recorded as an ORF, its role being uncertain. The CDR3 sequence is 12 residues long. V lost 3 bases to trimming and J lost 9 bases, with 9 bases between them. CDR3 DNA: TGCGCCAGCAGTCATACGCGTGGCACCATATATTTT. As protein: CASSHTRGTIYF.

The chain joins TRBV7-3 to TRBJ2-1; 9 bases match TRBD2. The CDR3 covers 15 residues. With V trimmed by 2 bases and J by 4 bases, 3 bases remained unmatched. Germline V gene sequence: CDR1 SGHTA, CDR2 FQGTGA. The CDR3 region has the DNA TGTGCCAGCAGCTTAGGGCTAGCGGGGTACAATGAGCAGTTCTTC. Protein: CASSLGLAGYNEQFF.

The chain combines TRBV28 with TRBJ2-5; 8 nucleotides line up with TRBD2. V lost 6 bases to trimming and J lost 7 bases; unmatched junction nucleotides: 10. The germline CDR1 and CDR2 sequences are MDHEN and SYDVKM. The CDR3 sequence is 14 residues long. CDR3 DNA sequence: TGTGCCAGCAGAACTAGCGGAGCCCAACGGACCCAGTACTTC. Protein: CASRTSGAQRTQYF.

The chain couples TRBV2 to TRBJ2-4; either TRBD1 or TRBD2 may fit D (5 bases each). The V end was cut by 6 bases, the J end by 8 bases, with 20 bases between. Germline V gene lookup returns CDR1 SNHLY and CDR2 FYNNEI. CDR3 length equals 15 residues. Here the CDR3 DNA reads TGTGCCAGCAGGGGAGCCGGGACCCTGGGAGACATTCAGTACTTC. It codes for CASRGAGTLGDIQYF.

The CDR3 region has the DNA TGTGCCAGCTCACCGGTGGACAGGGCTAATGAAAAACTGTTTTTT. It is translated as CASSPVDRANEKLFF. The gene calls are TRBV18 and TRBJ1-4; the match to TRBD1 covers 8 bases. V shed 3 bases, J shed 3 bases, and the junction held 3 bases outside the gene matches. Germline V gene sequence: CDR1 KGHSH, CDR2 LQKENI. The CDR3 contains 15 residues. The full variable domain, in which reference TRBV18 and TRBJ1-4 provide the parts outside the CDR3, is NAGVMQNPRHLVRRRGQEARLRCSPMKGHSHVYWYRQLPEEGLKFMVYLQKENIIDESGMPKERFSAEFPKEGPSILRIQQVVRGDSAAYFCASSPVDRANEKLFFGSGTQLSVL.

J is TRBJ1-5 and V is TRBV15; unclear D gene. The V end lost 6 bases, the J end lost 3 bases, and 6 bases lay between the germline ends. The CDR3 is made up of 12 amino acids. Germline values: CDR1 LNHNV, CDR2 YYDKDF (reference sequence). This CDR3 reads CATSPPNQPQHF. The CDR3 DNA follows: TGTGCCACCAGTCCTCCCAATCAGCCCCAGCATTTT.

The DNA for the CDR3 is TGTGCCAGCAGTCCCACGGGACAGGGTGTAGGGCAGTACTTC. It encodes CASSPTGQGVGQYF. J is TRBJ2-7 and V is TRBV2; 9 bases map to TRBD1. Germline V CDR1 and CDR2: SNHLY, FYNNEI. The CDR3 runs 14 residues. J was trimmed by 9 bases and V by 5 bases; bases with no gene match: 11.

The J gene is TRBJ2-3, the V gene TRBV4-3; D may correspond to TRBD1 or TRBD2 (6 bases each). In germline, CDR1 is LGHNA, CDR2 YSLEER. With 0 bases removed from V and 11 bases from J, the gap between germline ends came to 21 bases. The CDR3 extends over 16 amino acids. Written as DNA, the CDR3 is TGCGCCAGCAGCCAAGAATCCGCACCACCGAGGGGGGAGCAGTATTTT. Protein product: CASSQESAPPRGEQYF.

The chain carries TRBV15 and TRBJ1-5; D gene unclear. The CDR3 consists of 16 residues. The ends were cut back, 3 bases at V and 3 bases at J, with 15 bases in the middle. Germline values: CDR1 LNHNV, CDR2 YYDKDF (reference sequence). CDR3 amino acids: CATSRVSTTYNQPQHF. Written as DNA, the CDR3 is TGTGCCACCAGCAGGGTCAGCACTACATACAATCAGCCCCAGCATTTT.

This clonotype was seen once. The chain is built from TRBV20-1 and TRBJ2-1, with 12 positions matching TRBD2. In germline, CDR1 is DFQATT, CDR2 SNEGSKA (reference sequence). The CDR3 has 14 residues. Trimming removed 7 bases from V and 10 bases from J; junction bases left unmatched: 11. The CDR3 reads CSVLSSGGAEEQFF. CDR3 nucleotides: TGCAGTGTCTTATCTAGCGGGGGGGCGGAAGAGCAGTTCTTC.

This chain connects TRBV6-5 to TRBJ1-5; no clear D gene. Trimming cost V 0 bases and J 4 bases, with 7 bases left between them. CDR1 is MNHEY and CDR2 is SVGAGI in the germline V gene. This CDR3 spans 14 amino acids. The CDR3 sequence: CASSYSSGNQPQHF. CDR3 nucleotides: TGTGCCAGCAGTTACTCATCAGGTAATCAGCCCCAGCATTTT.

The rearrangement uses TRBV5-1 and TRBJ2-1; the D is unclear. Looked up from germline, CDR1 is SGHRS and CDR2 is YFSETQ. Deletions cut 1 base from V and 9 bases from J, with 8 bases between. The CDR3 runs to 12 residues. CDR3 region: CASSLSLGEQFF. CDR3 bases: TGCGCCAGCAGCTTGAGCCTCGGTGAGCAGTTCTTC.

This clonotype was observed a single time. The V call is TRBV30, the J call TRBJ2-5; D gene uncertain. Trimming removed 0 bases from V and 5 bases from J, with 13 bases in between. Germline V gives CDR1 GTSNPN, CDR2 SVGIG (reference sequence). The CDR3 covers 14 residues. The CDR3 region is CAWSVSADWETQYF. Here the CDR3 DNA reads TGTGCCTGGAGTGTGTCAGCAGATTGGGAGACCCAGTACTTC.